This T cell receptor (beta chain) was recovered during a study of blood T cell repertoires in COVID-19. Whole-study context: Samples taken during acute and convalescent COVID-19 were collected in the United States, Italy and Spain.

The V end was cut by 2 bases, the J end by 5 bases, with 10 bases between. The CDR3 consists of 14 residues. Germline V gives CDR1 GTSNPN, CDR2 SVGIG (reference sequence). In the original processing: Amplified reference gene primers provided the basis for estimating nucleated cell counts. Sequencing used immunoSEQ multiplex PCR; TCRdb keeps in-frame clones, though not all of them. V, J and clone size are those of that table, while D and trimming were read from the DNA. The table has a few hundred thousand clones, under 85% seen once. The chain joins TRBV30 to TRBJ1-6; D might be TRBD1 (5 bases). This clonotype was obtained from a woman in her 50s who had recovered from COVID-19. The specimen was PBMCs or T cells enriched from blood (not recorded which). The CDR3 sequence is CAWSTGSNNSPLHF. The DNA of the CDR3 is TGTGCCTGGAGTACAGGTTCAAATAATTCACCCCTCCACTTT. Looking up the rest from reference TRBV30 and TRBJ1-6 gives the full variable domain: SQTIHQWPATLVQPVGSPLSLECTVEGTSNPNLYWYRQAAGRGLQLLFYSVGIGQISSEVPQNLSASRPQDRQFILSSKKLLLSDSGFYLCAWSTGSNNSPLHFGNGTRLTVT.